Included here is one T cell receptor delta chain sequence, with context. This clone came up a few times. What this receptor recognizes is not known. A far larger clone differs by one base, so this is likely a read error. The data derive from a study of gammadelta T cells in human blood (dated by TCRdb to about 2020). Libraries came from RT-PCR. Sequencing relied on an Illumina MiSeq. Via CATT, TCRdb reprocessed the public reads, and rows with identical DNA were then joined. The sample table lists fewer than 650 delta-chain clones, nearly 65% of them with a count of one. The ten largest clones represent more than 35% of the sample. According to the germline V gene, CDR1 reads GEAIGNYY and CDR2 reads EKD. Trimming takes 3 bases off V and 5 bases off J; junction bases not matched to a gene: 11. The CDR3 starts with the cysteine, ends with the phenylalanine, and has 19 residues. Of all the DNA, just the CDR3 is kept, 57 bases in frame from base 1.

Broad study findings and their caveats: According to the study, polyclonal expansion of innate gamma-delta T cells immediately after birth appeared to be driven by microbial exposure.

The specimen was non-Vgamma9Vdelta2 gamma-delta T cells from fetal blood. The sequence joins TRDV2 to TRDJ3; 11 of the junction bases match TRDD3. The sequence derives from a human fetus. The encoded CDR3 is CACDRYWGICVRDTRQMFF. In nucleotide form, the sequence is TGTGCCTGTGACCGTTACTGGGGGATATGCGTACGGGACACCCGACAGATGTTTTTC.